This is a list of T cell receptor beta chains from one sample in a study of blood T cells in healthy people across ages. One entry per CDR3 protein, called by TCRdb with MiXCR from the 5' RACE reads. Of about 1 million distinct CDR3 sequences listed, 45% were seen once; the top ten hold approximately 17%. Sequencing was done on a sample of blood. The receptors originated from a woman in her sixties or seventies in good health. Each CDR3 is given with its conserved first and last residue. Fields, in order: CDR3 length, clone size, D gene, V gene, J gene, CDR3 DNA, CDR3 protein. D genes are given only for firm matches. Expanded clones are given a class, and other clones once, few, many or no size at all.

cdr3_length: 17; clone_size: .; d_call: TRBD2; v_call: TRBV2; j_call: TRBJ2-1; cdr3_nt: TGTGCCAGCAGTGAAGCGCTTGTGGGGGCGGGAGGCAATGAGCAGTTCTTC; cdr3_aa: CASSEALVGAGGNEQFF
cdr3_length: 15; clone_size: .; d_call: .; v_call: TRBV5-5; j_call: TRBJ2-1; cdr3_nt: TGTGCCAGCAGCTTGGACGACATCGGGCGGAATGAGCAGTTCTTC; cdr3_aa: CASSLDDIGRNEQFF
cdr3_length: 17; clone_size: .; d_call: TRBD2; v_call: TRBV6-6; j_call: TRBJ2-3; cdr3_nt: TGTGCCAGCAGTTACTCGTCTCTAGCGGGAGGAGGGGATACGCAGTATTTT; cdr3_aa: CASSYSSLAGGGDTQYF
cdr3_length: 13; clone_size: .; d_call: .; v_call: TRBV5-6; j_call: TRBJ2-7; cdr3_nt: TGTGCCAGCAGCCCTAACGTCGGCGGCGAGCAGTACTTC; cdr3_aa: CASSPNVGGEQYF
cdr3_length: 16; clone_size: .; d_call: .; v_call: TRBV12-3/TRBV12-4; j_call: TRBJ2-1; cdr3_nt: TGTGCCAGCAGCCGCCCCGCGGTTGGGGGCCACAATGAGCAGTTCTTC; cdr3_aa: CASSRPAVGGHNEQFF
cdr3_length: 16; clone_size: .; d_call: TRBD1; v_call: TRBV28; j_call: TRBJ2-7; cdr3_nt: TGTGCCAGCAGTTTTACCGGGACAGGGGTTGAGCACGAGCAGTACTTC; cdr3_aa: CASSFTGTGVEHEQYF
cdr3_length: 13; clone_size: few; d_call: TRBD2; v_call: TRBV28; j_call: TRBJ2-1; cdr3_nt: TGTGCCAGCACCCCTGGGTTGACTAGCCCTCAGTTCTTC; cdr3_aa: CASTPGLTSPQFF
cdr3_length: 13; clone_size: .; d_call: .; v_call: TRBV15; j_call: TRBJ2-7; cdr3_nt: TGTGCCACCAGTCCCGCGGGGACCTACGAGCAGTACTTC; cdr3_aa: CATSPAGTYEQYF
cdr3_length: 14; clone_size: few; d_call: .; v_call: TRBV6-2/TRBV6-3; j_call: TRBJ2-5; cdr3_nt: TGTGCCAGCAGTGTGATGACTAGTGGAGAGACCCAGTACTTC; cdr3_aa: CASSVMTSGETQYF
cdr3_length: 9; clone_size: few; d_call: .; v_call: TRBV20-1; j_call: TRBJ2-5; cdr3_nt: TGCAGTACTGGAGAGACCCAGTACTTC; cdr3_aa: CSTGETQYF
cdr3_length: 16; clone_size: .; d_call: .; v_call: TRBV20-1; j_call: TRBJ2-3; cdr3_nt: TGCAGTGCTAGAGATCTACTAGCCGAATACACAGATACGCAGTATTTT; cdr3_aa: CSARDLLAEYTDTQYF
cdr3_length: 14; clone_size: .; d_call: .; v_call: TRBV29-1; j_call: TRBJ2-7; cdr3_nt: TGCAGCGTTCGATGGATTACCAGCTCCTACGAGCAGTACTTC; cdr3_aa: CSVRWITSSYEQYF
cdr3_length: 16; clone_size: few; d_call: TRBD2; v_call: TRBV20-1; j_call: TRBJ2-1; cdr3_nt: TGCAGTGCTAGAGAGTCTAGCGGGAGGGTTGGGAATGAGCAGTTCTTC; cdr3_aa: CSARESSGRVGNEQFF
cdr3_length: 13; clone_size: .; d_call: .; v_call: TRBV20-1; j_call: TRBJ2-1; cdr3_nt: TGCAGTGCTAGCCCGAGCTCCTACAATGAGCAGTTCTTC; cdr3_aa: CSASPSSYNEQFF
cdr3_length: 17; clone_size: many; d_call: TRBD2; v_call: TRBV12-3/TRBV12-4; j_call: TRBJ2-1; cdr3_nt: TGTGCCAGCAGTCGGGGCGGCAGCGGGGTGGACTACAATGAGCAGTTCTTC; cdr3_aa: CASSRGGSGVDYNEQFF
cdr3_length: 19; clone_size: few; d_call: .; v_call: TRBV7-6; j_call: TRBJ2-3; cdr3_nt: TGTGCCAGCAGCTTAAGGCCGTGGGAAACGGGGGAGAACACAGATACGCAGTATTTT; cdr3_aa: CASSLRPWETGENTDTQYF
cdr3_length: 10; clone_size: .; d_call: .; v_call: TRBV20-1; j_call: TRBJ2-1; cdr3_nt: TGCAGTGCTAGAGCCCCAGAGCAGTTCTTC; cdr3_aa: CSARAPEQFF
cdr3_length: 13; clone_size: .; d_call: TRBD2; v_call: TRBV7-3; j_call: TRBJ2-7; cdr3_nt: TGTGCCAGCAGCTTACAAGCGGGGGGCGAGCGGTACTTC; cdr3_aa: CASSLQAGGERYF
cdr3_length: 11; clone_size: many; d_call: .; v_call: TRBV29-1; j_call: TRBJ2-5; cdr3_nt: TGCAGCGTTGAAAACGGGGAGACCCAGTACTTC; cdr3_aa: CSVENGETQYF
cdr3_length: 16; clone_size: .; d_call: .; v_call: TRBV4-2; j_call: TRBJ1-5; cdr3_nt: TGTGCCAGCAGCCAAGGCGCCGACTATAGCAATCAGCCCCAGCATTTT; cdr3_aa: CASSQGADYSNQPQHF
cdr3_length: 17; clone_size: few; d_call: TRBD2; v_call: TRBV6-5; j_call: TRBJ2-5; cdr3_nt: TGTGCCAGCAGTTTCCTGCGGGGGGGCGACAACCAAGAGACCCAGTACTTC; cdr3_aa: CASSFLRGGDNQETQYF
cdr3_length: 14; clone_size: few; d_call: TRBD2; v_call: TRBV20-1; j_call: TRBJ2-5; cdr3_nt: TGCAGTGCGGATCTAGCGGGAGCTGGAGAGACCCAGTACTTC; cdr3_aa: CSADLAGAGETQYF
cdr3_length: 17; clone_size: few; d_call: TRBD2; v_call: TRBV5-8; j_call: TRBJ2-7; cdr3_nt: TGTGCCAGCAGCAGACCGGGACTAGCGCTGAGCTCCTACGAGCAGTACTTC; cdr3_aa: CASSRPGLALSSYEQYF
cdr3_length: 16; clone_size: .; d_call: TRBD1; v_call: TRBV10-3; j_call: TRBJ1-1; cdr3_nt: TGTGCCATCCCCAATGACAGGGCAGATAGCGAAAAGGAAGCTTTCTTT; cdr3_aa: CAIPNDRADSEKEAFF
cdr3_length: 17; clone_size: .; d_call: TRBD2; v_call: TRBV4-1; j_call: TRBJ2-3; cdr3_nt: TGCGCCAGCAGCCAAGATGGAGGCGGGAGAATAGCAGATACGCAGTATTTT; cdr3_aa: CASSQDGGGRIADTQYF
cdr3_length: 15; clone_size: few; d_call: TRBD1; v_call: TRBV29-1; j_call: TRBJ2-1; cdr3_nt: TGCAGCGTCGACCTGGGAAGGGGGACAGGCAAAGAACAGTTCTTC; cdr3_aa: CSVDLGRGTGKEQFF
cdr3_length: 16; clone_size: .; d_call: TRBD2; v_call: TRBV7-9; j_call: TRBJ2-4; cdr3_nt: TGTGCCAGCAGCTTAATTTTGGCTAGCGGGGATGACATTCAGTACTTC; cdr3_aa: CASSLILASGDDIQYF
cdr3_length: 14; clone_size: many; d_call: TRBD1; v_call: TRBV29-1; j_call: TRBJ1-2; cdr3_nt: TGCAGCGTTGAATCGACAGGGGGCGGGTATGGCTACACCTTC; cdr3_aa: CSVESTGGGYGYTF
cdr3_length: 16; clone_size: .; d_call: .; v_call: TRBV13; j_call: TRBJ2-1; cdr3_nt: TGTGCCAGCAGCTCGGGGGTAGTTAGCTCCTACAATGAGCAGTTCTTC; cdr3_aa: CASSSGVVSSYNEQFF
cdr3_length: 15; clone_size: few; d_call: TRBD2; v_call: TRBV5-1; j_call: TRBJ2-7; cdr3_nt: TGTGCCAGCAGCTTAGCGGGGGCAGGCTCCTACGAGCAGTACTTC; cdr3_aa: CASSLAGAGSYEQYF
cdr3_length: 13; clone_size: .; d_call: .; v_call: TRBV13; j_call: TRBJ2-5; cdr3_nt: TGTGCCAGCAGCCAAGGTCAGGTGCCCTCGGGGTACTTC; cdr3_aa: CASSQGQVPSGYF
cdr3_length: 14; clone_size: once; d_call: .; v_call: TRBV20-1; j_call: TRBJ2-7; cdr3_nt: TGCAGTGCTAGCAGGACTTGCGTTTCCTACGAGCAGTACTTC; cdr3_aa: CSASRTCVSYEQYF
cdr3_length: 13; clone_size: .; d_call: TRBD1; v_call: TRBV29-1; j_call: TRBJ1-1; cdr3_nt: TGCAGCGTAGAGACAGGGGGCAGAACTGAAGCTTTCTTT; cdr3_aa: CSVETGGRTEAFF
cdr3_length: 15; clone_size: .; d_call: TRBD2; v_call: TRBV6-6; j_call: TRBJ2-1; cdr3_nt: TGTGCCAGCAAAGGACTAGCGGGAGTGAGTAATGAGCAGTTCTTC; cdr3_aa: CASKGLAGVSNEQFF
cdr3_length: 16; clone_size: .; d_call: TRBD1; v_call: TRBV27; j_call: TRBJ2-4; cdr3_nt: TGTGCCAGCAGTTTGGGGACAGCCACTTGGGGCAACATTCAGTACTTC; cdr3_aa: CASSLGTATWGNIQYF
cdr3_length: 13; clone_size: .; d_call: .; v_call: TRBV6-5; j_call: TRBJ2-5; cdr3_nt: TGTGCCAGCAGTGATGAGGGGATAGAGACCCAGTACTTC; cdr3_aa: CASSDEGIETQYF
cdr3_length: 11; clone_size: many; d_call: .; v_call: TRBV11-2; j_call: TRBJ2-7; cdr3_nt: TGTGCCAGCCGGGATCGCTACGAGCAGTACTTC; cdr3_aa: CASRDRYEQYF
cdr3_length: 13; clone_size: .; d_call: .; v_call: TRBV29-1; j_call: TRBJ1-1; cdr3_nt: TGCAGCGTTGAGGGTTTTGTGAACACTGAAGCTTTCTTT; cdr3_aa: CSVEGFVNTEAFF
cdr3_length: 12; clone_size: many; d_call: .; v_call: TRBV20-1; j_call: TRBJ2-5; cdr3_nt: TGCAGTGCTAGAGATTCCGCCGAGACCCAGTACTTC; cdr3_aa: CSARDSAETQYF
cdr3_length: 13; clone_size: .; d_call: TRBD1; v_call: TRBV2; j_call: TRBJ2-7; cdr3_nt: TGTGCCAGCTGGGACAGGGGGGCCTACGAGCAGTACTTC; cdr3_aa: CASWDRGAYEQYF
cdr3_length: 16; clone_size: few; d_call: .; v_call: TRBV6-5; j_call: TRBJ2-7; cdr3_nt: TGTGCCAGCAGTCATCTAAGCGGGTCATTTTCCTACGAGCAGTACTTC; cdr3_aa: CASSHLSGSFSYEQYF
cdr3_length: 14; clone_size: .; d_call: TRBD1; v_call: TRBV7-9; j_call: TRBJ2-7; cdr3_nt: TGTGCCAGTACCCGGGGGACAGGAGTCTACGAGCAGTACTTC; cdr3_aa: CASTRGTGVYEQYF
cdr3_length: 12; clone_size: .; d_call: .; v_call: TRBV28; j_call: TRBJ2-3; cdr3_nt: TGTGCCAGCAGAGGGGGGTCATATACGCAGTATTTT; cdr3_aa: CASRGGSYTQYF
cdr3_length: 15; clone_size: many; d_call: TRBD1; v_call: TRBV7-3; j_call: TRBJ2-7; cdr3_nt: TGTGCCAGCAGCCCGGGACAGGAGTTCTCCTACGAGCAGTACTTC; cdr3_aa: CASSPGQEFSYEQYF
cdr3_length: 15; clone_size: .; d_call: TRBD1; v_call: TRBV5-1; j_call: TRBJ2-7; cdr3_nt: TGCGCCAGCAGCTCGGGTTGGGACAGGGGTAGCGAGCAGTACTTC; cdr3_aa: CASSSGWDRGSEQYF
cdr3_length: 16; clone_size: .; d_call: TRBD1; v_call: TRBV6-6; j_call: TRBJ2-5; cdr3_nt: TGTGCCAGCAGTTACTCCGTAAACAGGGGGCAAGAGACCCAGTACTTC; cdr3_aa: CASSYSVNRGQETQYF
cdr3_length: 18; clone_size: few; d_call: TRBD2; v_call: TRBV12-3/TRBV12-4; j_call: TRBJ2-7; cdr3_nt: TGTGCCAGCAGTGACAGCAGTCTAGCGGGAGTGGTACCCTACGAGCAGTACTTC; cdr3_aa: CASSDSSLAGVVPYEQYF
cdr3_length: 14; clone_size: once; d_call: .; v_call: TRBV7-9; j_call: TRBJ1-2; cdr3_nt: TGTGCCAGCAGCTTATCTCCCCCGCGGTCGGGCTGCACCTTC; cdr3_aa: CASSLSPPRSGCTF
cdr3_length: 12; clone_size: .; d_call: .; v_call: TRBV15; j_call: TRBJ1-1; cdr3_nt: TGTGCCACCAGCAGAGATGAGACTGAAGCTTTCTTT; cdr3_aa: CATSRDETEAFF
cdr3_length: 14; clone_size: .; d_call: TRBD1; v_call: TRBV5-1; j_call: TRBJ2-4; cdr3_nt: TGCGCCAGCAGCCGCCCGGGACAGGGGGGCCAGCAGTACTTC; cdr3_aa: CASSRPGQGGQQYF
cdr3_length: 14; clone_size: .; d_call: .; v_call: TRBV15; j_call: TRBJ2-5; cdr3_nt: TGTGCCACCAGCAGAGGGGGGCCGGAAGAGACCCAGTACTTC; cdr3_aa: CATSRGGPEETQYF
cdr3_length: 13; clone_size: .; d_call: .; v_call: TRBV6-2/TRBV6-3; j_call: TRBJ1-1; cdr3_nt: TGTGCCAGCCAAAGAACCTGGAACACTGAAGCTTTCTTT; cdr3_aa: CASQRTWNTEAFF